This T cell receptor (beta chain) was sequenced during a study of OX40 agonist ivuxolimab in advanced cancers. Concerning the study at large: Ivuxolimab was an agonistic, fully human IgG2 monoclonal antibody directed against OX40 (CD134), a costimulatory receptor. Intravenous ivuxolimab was administered to patients every 2 weeks at six dose levels: 0.01, 0.1, 0.3, 1.5, 3 and 10 mg/kg. Of the roughly 50 dose-escalation patients, hepatocellular carcinoma was present in about 20, melanoma in around 15, renal cell carcinoma in 9 and head and neck cancer in 9. In the dose-escalation cohort, roughly 82% of patients were male, and the mean age was approximately 60 years with a range of roughly 23 to 79. Prior anti-PD-1, anti-PD-L1 or anti-CTLA-4 therapy was permitted, and checkpoint inhibitors had been received by around 40% of dose-escalation patients. Three dose-escalation patients achieved partial responses, one with hepatocellular carcinoma and two with cutaneous melanoma. The purpose of peripheral TCRbeta sequencing was to test whether ivuxolimab changed TCR sequence diversity and led to clonal T-cell expansion. The paper reports the monotherapy dose-escalation portion (N = 52 patients) of the phase I ivuxolimab trial.

Regarding this clone: It lacks a known antigen. Base quality data are lacking; no much larger clone is found one base away.

From V the trimming removes 0 bases and from J it removes 9 bases, while the gene matches leave 6 bases of the junction unaccounted for. CDR1 and CDR2 were assigned from the germline V gene as SGHRS and YFSETQ. The CDR3, from cysteine to phenylalanine, totals 15 residues. Only CDR3 DNA remains: 45 bases, in frame from the first base. To sequence the TCRbeta CDR3 region, genomic DNA was isolated from the sorted cells. The immunoSEQ Assay was used for sequencing of TCRbeta CDR3 regions. Imported from immuneACCESS, the table was reduced by TCRdb to in-frame sequences with V and J called. These copies leave out some clones; in studies compared against another copy, an unresolved V gene accounts for under half, and the cause of the remainder is not known. This sample lists more than 60,000 clones; 75% to 80% were detected once. The ten most abundant clones make up roughly 1.5% of the sample. Overall study outcomes, separate from this receptor: At doses of 0.1 to 3.0 mg/kg, clonal expansion of both CD4+ and CD8+ T cells in blood was seen between baseline and week 6. Low levels of normalized T-cell clonal expansion were also shown by some nonresponding patients. In the 0.1-3.0 mg/kg groups, partial responders were among the patients with the lowest normalized peripheral clonal expansion, particularly in CD8+ T cells. After ivuxolimab, CD8+ T cells had more expanded clones than CD4+ T cells on average. Which antigens the clonally expanded peripheral T cells were specific for was not determined.

The trial excluded patients who had a history of autoimmune disease or who were on systemic immunosuppression. Peripheral blood for TCR sequencing was drawn from every dose cohort at baseline, at cycle 4 day 1 and at cycle 7 day 1. Samples came from an open-label, multicenter, first-in-human phase I dose-escalation trial of ivuxolimab. Adults with locally advanced or metastatic melanoma, renal cell carcinoma, hepatocellular carcinoma or head and neck squamous cell carcinoma were enrolled in the trial. Before TCR sequencing, CD4+ T cells and CD8+ T cells were sorted from peripheral blood as separate populations.

This material consisted of CD4+ or CD8+ T cells sorted from blood, taken in a trial of the OX40 agonist ivuxolimab. This receptor chain uses TRBV5-1 and TRBJ2-3, with 11 bases in between that match TRBD2. The sequence was collected from an adult with an advanced solid tumor such as melanoma, head and neck, liver or kidney cancer. In nucleotides, the sequence is TGCGCCAGCAGCTTGGAAGGGACTAGCGGTAGAACGCAGTATTTT. This is translated as CASSLEGTSGRTQYF.